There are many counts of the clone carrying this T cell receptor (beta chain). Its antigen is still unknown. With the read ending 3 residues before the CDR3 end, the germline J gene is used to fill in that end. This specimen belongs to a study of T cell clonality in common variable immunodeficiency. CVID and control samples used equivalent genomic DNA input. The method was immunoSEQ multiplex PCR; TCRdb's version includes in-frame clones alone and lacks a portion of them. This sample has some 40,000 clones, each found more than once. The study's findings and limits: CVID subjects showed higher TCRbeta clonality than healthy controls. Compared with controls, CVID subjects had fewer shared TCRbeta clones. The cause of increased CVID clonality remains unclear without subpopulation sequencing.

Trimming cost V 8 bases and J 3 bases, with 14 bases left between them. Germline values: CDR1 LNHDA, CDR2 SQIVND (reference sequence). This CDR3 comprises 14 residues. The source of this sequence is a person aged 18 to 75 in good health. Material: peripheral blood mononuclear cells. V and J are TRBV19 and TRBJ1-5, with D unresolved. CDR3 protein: CASSFAGNNQPQHF. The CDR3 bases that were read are TGTGCCAGTTCCTTCGCGGGAAACAATCAGCCC.